This TCR beta chain was documented in a study of tumor-infiltrating lymphocytes in primary liver carcinoma. Across the whole study: The study included patients who were men and women aged 30 to 69 years.

Unsorted bulk tissue, roughly 19-34 mg of it, served as the source for co-extraction of RNA and DNA. Surgical resection served as treatment for the primary liver carcinoma of these patients. Every tumor yielded five separate sampled regions. As regards this clonotype: A much larger clone sits a single nucleotide away, making a read error possible.

The germline V gene encodes CDR1 MDHEN and CDR2 SYDVKM. CDR3 size: 14 residues. A constant-region primer primed TCR beta cDNA synthesis from 500 to 550 ng of total RNA. It was through three nested multiplex PCR rounds of slightly modified ARM-PCR that TCR beta libraries arose. The first two PCR rounds, approximately 10 cycles each, used TRBV1-TRBV30 forward primers and a C-beta reverse primer. One entry per CDR3 protein, called by TCRdb with MiXCR from the multiplex PCR reads. The repertoire has almost 55,000 distinct CDR3 sequences, about 80% of them found once; the top ten carry about a quarter. The TCR originated in a man aged 35-49 years with primary liver carcinoma and hepatitis B virus infection. J is TRBJ1-5 and V is TRBV28; possibly TRBD1 for D (5 bases). Material: liver tumor tissue from sampling region 2. This sample's subset: tumor region T2, inferior pole. The CDR3 sequence is CASRVGLSRWPEHF. The CDR3 coding sequence is TGTGCCAGCAGGGTGGGACTGAGTCGTTGGCCCGAGCATTTT. Full variable domain (outside the CDR3, taken from reference TRBV28 and TRBJ1-5): DVKVTQSSRYLVKRTGEKVFLECVQDMDHENMFWYRQDPGLGLRLIYFSYDVKMKEKGDIPEGYSVSREKKERFSLILESASTNQTSMYLCASRVGLSRWPEHFGDGTRLSIL.